This is a list of T cell receptor beta chains from one sample in a study of T cells after yellow fever vaccination. TCRdb fed the 5' RACE reads into MiXCR, producing one record per CDR3 protein. The sample includes 250,000 to 400,000 distinct CDR3 sequences, about 4.5% of them seen just once. This sample comprised PBMCs, obtained 15 days after the yellow fever booster vaccination. These receptors originate from a man between 18 and 29 years old who received the YFV17D yellow fever vaccine. Both conserved end residues are part of each CDR3. The listing skips clone size in some rows; elsewhere it reads once, few, many or a size class.

v_call	clone_size	j_call	cdr3_aa
TRBV6-4	many	TRBJ2-5	CASSVSGGPQETQYF
TRBV4-1	few	TRBJ2-5	CASSQANTGGQETQYF
TRBV20-1	many	TRBJ1-5	CSARDPNRGSNQPQHF
TRBV6-6	many	TRBJ2-7	CASSVAPSSYEQYF
TRBV7-2	many	TRBJ1-1	CASSLERSNTEAFF
TRBV29-1	many	TRBJ2-1	CSVVGEFPFF
TRBV5-4	.	TRBJ1-6	CASSPMLGWDQNSPLHF
TRBV6-2/TRBV6-3	many	TRBJ2-7	CASSESSYEQYF
TRBV10-3	few	TRBJ2-3	CAISGTGGNTDTQYF
TRBV27	.	TRBJ2-7	CASGYRGYEQYF
TRBV27	many	TRBJ1-1	CASSPRANPMNTEAFF
TRBV25-1	many	TRBJ2-1	CASSERRTGEQFF
TRBV7-6	.	TRBJ2-4	CASSYNRDGGNIQYF
TRBV7-9	many	TRBJ1-3	CASSSRQVPGNTIYF
TRBV20-1	few	TRBJ1-2	CSARDQVSGGRNYGYTF
TRBV7-6	.	TRBJ2-3	CASSLDVRGEDTQYF
TRBV7-2	.	TRBJ1-4	CASSLRKAANEKLFF
TRBV6-1	.	TRBJ2-3	CASTTRDYYFASSGTDTQYF
TRBV4-1	few	TRBJ1-1	CASSQDWGTNTEAFF
TRBV9	many	TRBJ2-3	CASSLTSGADTQYF
TRBV28	many	TRBJ2-5	CASMTPGLQETQYF
TRBV15	.	TRBJ1-6	CATSRDIGPGSPLHF
TRBV5-1	.	TRBJ2-1	CASSLPDRGSNEQFF
TRBV28	.	TRBJ1-6	CASTILDNSPLHF
TRBV12-3/TRBV12-4	.	TRBJ1-2	CASSLQGRRGYTF
TRBV6-5	many	TRBJ2-3	CASSPPSTRTDTQYF
TRBV12-3/TRBV12-4	many	TRBJ2-2	CASSFFASGGTGELFF
TRBV6-5	few	TRBJ1-1	CASHTGAGNTEAFF
TRBV12-3/TRBV12-4	many	TRBJ1-1	CASSLAQDRGWDSTEAFF
TRBV5-1	few	TRBJ2-5	CASSLAQGNGETQYF
TRBV6-4	few	TRBJ2-2	CASSVEGGTNTGELFF
TRBV5-1	.	TRBJ2-1	CASSQGRVGNEQFF
TRBV12-3/TRBV12-4	many	TRBJ2-3	CASRRHADTQYF
TRBV4-3	few	TRBJ1-2	CASSPTLDRAEHGYTF
TRBV28	.	TRBJ2-7	CASSHPTGSLTEQYF
TRBV7-9	many	TRBJ1-1	CASSRGRNTEAFF
TRBV6-5	.	TRBJ2-3	CASRGPGTDTQYF
TRBV10-3	.	TRBJ1-1	CAVTTGAEAFF
TRBV5-6	many	TRBJ2-5	CASSLAGVSETQYF
TRBV18	few	TRBJ1-1	CASSPRTEPTEAFF
TRBV7-8	.	TRBJ2-2	CASSLGGVGTGELFF
TRBV5-1	many	TRBJ1-4	CASSPDPNEKLFF
TRBV10-3	.	TRBJ2-1	CAISVASRGANEQFF
TRBV4-3	few	TRBJ2-1	CASSPLGENNEQFF
TRBV5-1	many	TRBJ2-1	CASSPGTSGLNEQFF
TRBV7-2	few	TRBJ2-1	CASSPPTLSTLNEQFF
TRBV5-1	.	TRBJ1-2	CASSFRQPSYGYTF
TRBV20-1	many	TRBJ1-5	CSARDWGSQPQHF
TRBV20-1	.	TRBJ1-4	CSARSQRGLREKLFF
TRBV13	.	TRBJ1-2	CASSNDRRDRNYGYTF
TRBV6-2/TRBV6-3	few	TRBJ2-1	CASTQPWGQGTNEQFF
TRBV13	few	TRBJ1-6	CASSLAVGQRTAPLHF